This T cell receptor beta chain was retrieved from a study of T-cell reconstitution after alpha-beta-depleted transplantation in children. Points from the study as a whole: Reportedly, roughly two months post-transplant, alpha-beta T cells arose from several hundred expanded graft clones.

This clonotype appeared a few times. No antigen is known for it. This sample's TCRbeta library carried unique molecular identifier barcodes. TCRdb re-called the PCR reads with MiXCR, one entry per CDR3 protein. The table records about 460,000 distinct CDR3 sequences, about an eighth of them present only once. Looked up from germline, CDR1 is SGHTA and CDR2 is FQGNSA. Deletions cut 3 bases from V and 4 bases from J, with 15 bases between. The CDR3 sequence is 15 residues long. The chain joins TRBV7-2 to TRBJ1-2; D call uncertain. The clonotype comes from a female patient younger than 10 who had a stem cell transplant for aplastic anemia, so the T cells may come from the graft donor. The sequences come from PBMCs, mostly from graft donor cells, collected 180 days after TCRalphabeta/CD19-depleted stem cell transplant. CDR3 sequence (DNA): TGTGCCAGCAGCTTGTTACCTGCGGAGGCCTATGGCTACACCTTC. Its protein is CASSLLPAEAYGYTF.